This T cell receptor beta chain was retrieved from a study of memory CD8 T cells in hepatitis C reinfection. The V and J ends lost 6 bases and 0 bases respectively, with 6 bases between them. The CDR3 consists of 13 residues. Looked up from germline, CDR1 is SNHLY and CDR2 is FYNNEI. Sample time point: late/post reinfection, 12 to 24 weeks after detection. The sorted cells went straight to TCR sequencing with no prior in vitro expansion. Sequencing was performed with immunoSEQ multiplex PCR; in TCRdb, only in-frame clones are kept and a portion is missing. The repertoire includes about 46,000 clones, 80% to 90% of them detected once, and around 0.78% sits in the top ten.

The source is a man between 18 and 35 years old with hepatitis C virus infection. The chain employs TRBV2 and TRBJ2-1; D unresolved. Sequencing used naive CD8+ T cells sorted from blood. This CDR3 reads CASRQSSYNEQFF. DNA of the CDR3: TGTGCCAGCAGACAGAGCTCCTACAATGAGCAGTTCTTC. The whole variable domain, remainder taken from reference TRBV2 and TRBJ2-1, is EPEVTQTPSHQVTQMGQEVILRCVPISNHLYFYWYRQILGQKVEFLVSFYNNEISEKSEIFDDQFSVERPDGSNFTLKIRSTKLEDSAMYFCASRQSSYNEQFFGPGTRLTVL.